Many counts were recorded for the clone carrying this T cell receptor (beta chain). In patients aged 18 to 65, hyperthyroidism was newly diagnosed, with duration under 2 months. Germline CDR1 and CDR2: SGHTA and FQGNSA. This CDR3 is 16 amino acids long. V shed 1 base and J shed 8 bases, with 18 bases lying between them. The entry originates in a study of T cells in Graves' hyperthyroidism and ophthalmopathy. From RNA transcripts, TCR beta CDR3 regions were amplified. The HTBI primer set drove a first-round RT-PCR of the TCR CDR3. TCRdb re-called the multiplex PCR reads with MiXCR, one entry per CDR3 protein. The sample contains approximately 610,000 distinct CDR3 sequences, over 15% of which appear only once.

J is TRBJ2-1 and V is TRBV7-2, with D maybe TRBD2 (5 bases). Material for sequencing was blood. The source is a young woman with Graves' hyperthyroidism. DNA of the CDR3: TGTGCCAGCAGCTTAGAATTGTCGGGGTGGGGATATGAGCAGTTCTTC. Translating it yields CASSLELSGWGYEQFF. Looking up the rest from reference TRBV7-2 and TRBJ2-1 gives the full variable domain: GAGVSQSPSNKVTEKGKDVELRCDPISGHTALYWYRQSLGQGLEFLIYFQGNSAPDKSGLPSDRFSAERTGGSVSTLTIQRTQQEDSAVYLCASSLELSGWGYEQFFGPGTRLTVL.